Shown below are 28 T cell receptor beta chains from a single sample sequenced in a study of T cell clones after liver transplantation (dated by TCRdb to 2018 to 2020). Libraries were constructed by the immunoSEQ multiplex PCR assay. Sourced from immuneACCESS, this table was stored by TCRdb with only in-frame sequences that have V and J called. A share of the clones is absent; for the studies checked, an unresolved V gene accounts for under half, and the remainder has no known explanation. Counted in this sample were just over 60,000 clones; over 55% of them appeared once. Approximately 16% of the sample comes from the top ten. The sample's time point label, decoded: pre-transplant. The sequencing here drew on CD4+ T cells from blood, taken before liver transplant. These receptors all stem from a human donor who received a liver transplant.

This sequence joins TRBV11-2 and TRBJ2-7; 8 nucleotides agree with TRBD1. Trimming cost V 5 bases and J 0 bases; bases outside gene matches: 6. This CDR3 is built from 15 residues. Per the germline V gene, CDR1 is SGHAT and CDR2 is FQNNGV. This chain's CDR3 is CASSPRQGSSYEQYF. DNA of the CDR3: TGTGCCAGCAGCCCTCGACAGGGGAGCTCCTACGAGCAGTACTTC. Drawing the rest from reference TRBV11-2 and TRBJ2-7, the complete variable domain is EAGVAQSPRYKIIEKRQSVAFWCNPISGHATLYWYQQILGQGPKLLIQFQNNGVVDDSQLPKDRFSAERLKGVDSTLKIQPAKLEDSAVYLCASSPRQGSSYEQYFGPGTRLTVT.

The sample holds many counts of this clone. The chain is built from TRBV28 and TRBJ1-5; 8 bases match TRBD1. V lost 9 bases, J lost 0 bases, and 7 bases stayed unmatched. Germline lookup yields CDR1 MDHEN and CDR2 SYDVKM. CDR3 length equals 15 residues. The CDR3 sequence is CASRTGSYSNQPQHF. Written as DNA, the CDR3 is TGTGCCAGTAGGACAGGGTCTTATAGCAATCAGCCCCAGCATTTT. Filled out from reference TRBV28 and TRBJ1-5, the complete variable domain reads DVKVTQSSRYLVKRTGEKVFLECVQDMDHENMFWYRQDPGLGLRLIYFSYDVKMKEKGDIPEGYSVSREKKERFSLILESASTNQTSMYLCASRTGSYSNQPQHFGDGTRLSIL.

Only one count was recorded for this clone. The chain couples TRBV10-3 to TRBJ1-3, with no clear D. This CDR3 is built from 15 residues. Deletions cut 2 bases from V and 0 bases from J, with 8 bases between. Germline V lookup: CDR1 ENHRY, CDR2 SYGVKD. The CDR3 region has the DNA TGTGCCATCAGTGAGCCTAGATACTCTGGAAACACCATATATTTT. Amino acid sequence: CAISEPRYSGNTIYF.

In its sample, this clone was seen many times. The V and J genes are TRBV11-3 and TRBJ1-1, with D unresolved. CDR3 length equals 13 residues. V gave up 3 bases and J gave up 1 base, with 6 bases separating them. Germline CDR1 is SGHNT and CDR2 is YENEEA. CDR3: CASSFSTNTEAFF. For the CDR3, the DNA is TGTGCCAGCAGCTTTAGTACGAACACTGAAGCTTTCTTT.

The gene calls are TRBV5-8 and TRBJ1-6; 10 bases line up with TRBD1. The ends lost 2 bases at V and 9 bases at J; junction bases unmatched: 8. Germline values: CDR1 SGHTS, CDR2 YDEGEE. CDR3 length: 16 amino acids. This chain's CDR3 is CASSLQGTGVFSPLHF. CDR3 DNA: TGTGCCAGCAGCTTACAGGGGACAGGGGTTTTTTCACCCCTCCACTTT. The full variable domain, with the rest looked up from reference TRBV5-8 and TRBJ1-6, is EAGVTQSPTHLIKTRGQQATLRCSPISGHTSVYWYQQALGLGLQFLLWYDEGEERNRGNFPPRFSGRQFPNYSSELNVNALELEDSALYLCASSLQGTGVFSPLHFGNGTRLTVT.

CDR3 bases: TGTGCCAGCGGTGAGGGGGACACTGAAGCTTTCTTT. Its protein is CASGEGDTEAFF. The chain employs TRBV13 and TRBJ1-1; D might be TRBD1 (6 bases). V was shortened by 8 bases and J by 3 bases, with 10 bases between the two germline ends. The CDR3 covers 12 residues. CDR1 and CDR2 from the germline V gene are PRHDT and FYEKMQ (reference sequence).

This clone was seen a handful of times. The rearrangement links TRBV2 to TRBJ2-2, with 9 nucleotides matching TRBD1. CDR1 is SNHLY, CDR2 FYNNEI, per germline. The CDR3 has 20 residues. The trim removed 1 base at V and 3 bases at J, leaving 15 bases unmatched. In nucleotides, the CDR3 is TGTGCCAGCAGTGAAGATGTGACCGGACAGGGGCGATTGTACACCGGGGAGCTGTTTTTT. Translation gives CASSEDVTGQGRLYTGELFF.

V gene TRBV6-5 combines with J gene TRBJ1-5; possible D gene TRBD1, 6 bases. Germline values: CDR1 MNHEY, CDR2 SVGAGI. The CDR3 has 15 amino acids. V lost 4 bases, J lost 5 bases, and 15 bases lay in between. The CDR3 nucleotides are TGTGCCAGCAGTTCCCCGGGCAGGGGCGATCAGCCCCAGCATTTT. Its protein is CASSSPGRGDQPQHF.

To note about this clone: The germline gene is not matched at one end of the junction; a read error may be the cause. The chain links TRBV7-9 to TRBJ2-7; 10 bases fit TRBD1. The CDR3 contains 17 residues. Germline V gene lookup returns CDR1 SEHNR and CDR2 FQNEAQ (reference sequence). The CDR3 here is CASSYSIGTGTGASPDF. The CDR3 bases are TGTGCCAGCAGCTATAGTATCGGAACCGGGACAGGGGCTTCCCCCGACTTC.

This clone is a singleton in its sample. The chain is built from TRBV29-1 and TRBJ1-2; D gene unclear. CDR3 size: 13 residues. Germline V gene sequence: CDR1 SQVTM, CDR2 ANQGSEA. The V end lost 6 bases, the J end lost 0 bases, and 11 bases lay between the germline ends. Here the CDR3 DNA reads TGCAGCGTCGCCGACGGAGCTAACTATGGCTACACCTTC. Residues: CSVADGANYGYTF.

This sequence joins TRBV2 and TRBJ1-5; 9 positions match TRBD1. Germline-derived CDR1 and CDR2 are SNHLY and FYNNEI. V lost 4 bases and J lost 6; bases outside the gene matches: 10. CDR3 length: 16 amino acids. The CDR3: CASSAGTGPGGQPQHF. CDR3 coding DNA: TGTGCCAGCAGTGCAGGGACAGGGCCAGGAGGTCAGCCCCAGCATTTT. Full variable domain (remainder filled in from reference TRBV2 and TRBJ1-5): EPEVTQTPSHQVTQMGQEVILRCVPISNHLYFYWYRQILGQKVEFLVSFYNNEISEKSEIFDDQFSVERPDGSNFTLKIRSTKLEDSAMYFCASSAGTGPGGQPQHFGDGTRLSIL.

CDR3 protein: CASSLPSGAGETQYF. The CDR3 coding sequence is TGTGCCAGCAGCTTGCCTAGCGGGGCGGGGGAGACCCAGTACTTC. The chain joins TRBV5-4 to TRBJ2-5, with 9 bases fitting TRBD2. CDR1 is SGHNT, CDR2 YYREEE, per germline (reference sequence). The CDR3 totals 15 residues. V gave up 1 base and J gave up 5 bases; unmatched junction bases: 6.

This chain joins TRBV7-9 and TRBJ2-1; a weak D match, TRBD1 (6 bases). The V gene lost 1 base and the J gene lost 7 bases, with 17 bases spanning the gap. The CDR3 sequence is 16 residues long. CDR1 is SEHNR and CDR2 is FQNEAQ in the germline V gene (reference sequence). CDR3 DNA sequence: TGTGCCAGCAGCTTAGGGGGGCGAGGACTTCGGAATGAGCAGTTCTTC. Its translation: CASSLGGRGLRNEQFF.

The chain couples TRBV5-1 to TRBJ2-7; the D gene is possibly TRBD1 (5 bases). The germline gives CDR1 SGHRS, CDR2 YFSETQ. V shed 4 bases and J shed 3 bases, with 20 bases lying between them. The CDR3 totals 16 residues. The CDR3 nucleotides are TGCGCCAGCAGCCCCCGGACACCGAGGATGAGCTACGAGCAGTACTTC. This codes for CASSPRTPRMSYEQYF.

The V and J genes are TRBV5-1 and TRBJ2-7; tentative D call: TRBD1 (7 bases). CDR3 length equals 14 residues. V was cut by 0 bases and J by 6 bases, with 13 bases left in between. The germline CDR1 and CDR2 sequences are SGHRS and YFSETQ. The chain's CDR3 is CASSLARQGGEQYF. CDR3 bases: TGCGCCAGCAGCTTGGCCAGGCAGGGGGGCGAGCAGTACTTC.

The V and J genes are TRBV5-1 and TRBJ2-2; D is ambiguous. The CDR3 is 16 residues long. V shed 0 bases and J shed 5 bases, with 14 bases lying between them. Germline V gene lookup returns CDR1 SGHRS and CDR2 YFSETQ. The DNA of the CDR3 is TGCGCCAGCAGCTTGGCGGAAGTGGGCGAGACCGGGGAGCTGTTTTTT. Protein: CASSLAEVGETGELFF.

The chain joins TRBV28 to TRBJ1-1; 11 bases match TRBD1. This CDR3 region has 15 residues. Germline V gene data show CDR1 as MDHEN and CDR2 as SYDVKM. V trimming: 5 bases; J trimming: 8 bases; junction bases outside the gene matches: 10. The DNA of the CDR3 is TGTGCCAGCAGTGTTGGAGGACAGGGGGCGCCGGAAGCTTTCTTT. This codes for CASSVGGQGAPEAFF.

The chain recombines TRBV11-2 with TRBJ2-2; 7 positions agree with TRBD1. CDR1 and CDR2 (germline): SGHAT, FQNNGV. V lost 6 bases, J lost 6 bases, and 7 bases stayed unmatched. CDR3 size: 14 residues. CDR3 sequence (DNA): TGTGCCAGCAGGGAACAGGGGCTGGCCGGGGAGCTGTTTTTT. This codes for CASREQGLAGELFF.

The genes are TRBV19 and TRBJ1-2; D is unclear. Germline assignment: CDR1 LNHDA and CDR2 SQIVND (reference sequence). The CDR3 is 14 residues long. V was clipped by 6 bases and J by 1 base, with 12 bases between them. CDR3 nucleotides: TGTGCCAGTAGCCTCGGACTCCTTAACTATGGCTACACCTTC. Translated, it gives CASSLGLLNYGYTF.

The chain couples TRBV7-2 to TRBJ2-6, with a tentative D call TRBD1 (5 bases). Germline V gene lookup returns CDR1 SGHTA and CDR2 FQGNSA. The V gene lost 5 bases and the J gene lost 4 bases, with 9 bases spanning the gap. This CDR3 is built from 14 residues. CDR3: CASSRGAGANVLTF. CDR3 nucleotide sequence: TGTGCCAGCAGCAGGGGTGCCGGGGCCAACGTCCTGACTTTC.

This chain links TRBV6-1 with TRBJ1-2; TRBD1 is a possible D gene (5 bases). V was shortened by 6 bases and J by 5 bases, with 10 bases between the two germline ends. CDR3 length: 12 residues. In germline, CDR1 is MNHNS, CDR2 SASEGT. For the CDR3, the DNA is TGTGCCAGCAGCATTACAGGTTATGGCTACACCTTC. The encoded protein is CASSITGYGYTF.

The table lists this clone with a few counts. In DNA form, the CDR3 reads TGTGCCAGCAGTTACTACGTACTGACAGGTGGCTCACCCCTCCACTTT. This encodes CASSYYVLTGGSPLHF. The chain is built from TRBV6-5 and TRBJ1-6, with TRBD1 as a possible D gene (6 bases). This CDR3 is built from 16 residues. The ends were cut back, 1 base at V and 10 bases at J, with 17 bases in the middle. Germline assignment: CDR1 MNHEY and CDR2 SVGAGI.

The rearrangement uses TRBV27 and TRBJ2-2, with D possibly matching TRBD2 (5 bases). The CDR3 has 15 amino acids. Germline CDR1 MNHEY, CDR2 SMNVEV (reference sequence). V lost 3 bases and J lost 1, with 9 bases in between. This CDR3 is CASSFGVQNTGELFF. The CDR3 DNA is TGTGCCAGCAGTTTCGGGGTCCAGAACACCGGGGAGCTGTTTTTT.

The J gene is TRBJ1-6, the V gene TRBV5-4; TRBD1 aligns across 7 bases. The CDR3 is 15 residues long. The germline V gene encodes CDR1 SGHNT and CDR2 YYREEE (reference sequence). The trim removed 4 bases at V and 5 bases at J, leaving 6 bases unmatched. The CDR3 DNA follows: TGTGCCAGCAGCCAGACAGGGCCCCATAATTCACCCCTCCACTTT. This sequence encodes CASSQTGPHNSPLHF.

The chain couples TRBV18 to TRBJ1-2, with TRBD1 matching over 8 bases. The CDR3 loop spans 16 amino acids. The germline CDR1 and CDR2 sequences are KGHSH and LQKENI. With V trimmed by 4 bases and J by 4 bases, 11 bases remained unmatched. Here the CDR3 reads CASSQLGIDRGYGYTF. DNA for the CDR3: TGTGCCAGCTCACAACTAGGTATTGACAGGGGCTATGGCTACACCTTC. Supplemented by reference TRBV18 and TRBJ1-2, the full variable domain reads NAGVMQNPRHLVRRRGQEARLRCSPMKGHSHVYWYRQLPEEGLKFMVYLQKENIIDESGMPKERFSAEFPKEGPSILRIQQVVRGDSAAYFCASSQLGIDRGYGYTFGSGTRLTVV.

The chain has TRBV5-5 and TRBJ2-3; 7 nucleotides agree with TRBD2. Germline V gene lookup returns CDR1 SGHKS and CDR2 YYEKEE (reference sequence). With V trimmed by 4 bases and J by 2 bases, 7 bases remained unmatched. The CDR3 is 15 amino acids. CDR3 amino acids: CASSALAAHTDTQYF. CDR3 nucleotides: TGTGCCAGCAGCGCCCTAGCGGCCCACACAGATACGCAGTATTTT.

In this sample, this clone turned up a few times. The J gene is TRBJ1-2, the V gene TRBV6-1; D is undetermined. V lost 8 bases, J lost 3 bases, and 13 bases lay in between. Germline V gives CDR1 MNHNS, CDR2 SASEGT. The CDR3 runs 13 residues. CDR3 amino acids: CASWKADYYGYTF. CDR3 in DNA: TGTGCCAGCTGGAAGGCGGACTACTATGGCTACACCTTC.

The chain employs TRBV2 and TRBJ1-2; D gene unclear. The germline V gene has CDR1 SNHLY and CDR2 FYNNEI. V lost 4 bases and J lost 2, with 5 bases in between. This CDR3 contains 12 residues. DNA of the CDR3: TGTGCCAGCAGTGCCAGGAACTATGGCTACACCTTC. Translation: CASSARNYGYTF. Complete variable domain (other parts from reference TRBV2 and TRBJ1-2): EPEVTQTPSHQVTQMGQEVILRCVPISNHLYFYWYRQILGQKVEFLVSFYNNEISEKSEIFDDQFSVERPDGSNFTLKIRSTKLEDSAMYFCASSARNYGYTFGSGTRLTVV.